This T cell receptor beta chain came from a study of STAT5B mutations in CD4+ large granular lymphocyte leukemia. The protocol was immunoSEQ multiplex PCR, while the TCRdb copy is restricted to in-frame clones and leaves out a portion. The sample lists about 38,000 clones, over 70% occurring once. This clone was seen only a few times. Its matching antigen is unknown. Looked up from germline, CDR1 is LGHNA and CDR2 is YSLEER. V was pared by 0 bases and J by 3 bases, with 12 bases between. This CDR3 contains 15 residues. Whole-study findings and limits: Main leukemic clonotypes were patient-specific, but roughly 26% appeared at low frequency elsewhere. Top patient clones used TRBV06 genes more often: 8/27 versus 2/35 in controls.

Controls came from buffy coats of healthy blood donors. The sequenced material came from CD4+ T cells from blood buffy coats. This receptor was obtained from a human donor in good health. The chain links TRBV4-3 to TRBJ2-7; possibly TRBD1 or TRBD2 for D (7 bases each). CDR3 amino acids: CASSQDGRGGYEQYF. Written as DNA, the CDR3 is TGCGCCAGCAGCCAAGACGGCAGGGGGGGCTACGAGCAGTACTTC.